These T cell receptor beta chains were read from a single sample in a study of blood T cell repertoires in COVID-19. Profiled with immunoSEQ multiplex PCR; TCRdb holds only in-frame clones, not every one. The sample holds approximately 200,000 clones; roughly 83% are singletons and the top ten take approximately 1.3%. The sample taken for sequencing was PBMCs or T cells enriched from blood (not recorded which). These receptors were taken from a woman aged 35 to 49 with acute COVID-19. Each CDR3 is given with its conserved first and last residue. Each record gives: D gene, V gene, J gene, clone size, CDR3 length, CDR3 DNA, CDR3 protein. The D gene is left open where the match is weak. Some rows have no size entry. The others give once, few or many, or a class for an expanded clone.

>TRBD1|TRBV18|TRBJ1-2|.|13
TGTGCCAGCTCACAGGGACAGGGGGATGGCTACACCTTC
CASSQGQGDGYTF
>.|TRBV7-8|TRBJ1-5|.|13
TGTGCCAGCAGCTTAGGAGCGGAGCAGCCCCAGCATTTT
CASSLGAEQPQHF
>TRBD2|TRBV19|TRBJ2-1|.|17
TGTGCCAGTACCTCAAAGCGGCGGGAGAGCTTACGCAATGAGCAGTTCTTC
CASTSKRRESLRNEQFF
>.|TRBV20-1|TRBJ1-5|.|15
TGCAGTGCTAGTTACCAGGGTCGAGTAGGTCAGCCCCAGCATTTT
CSASYQGRVGQPQHF
>TRBD2|TRBV7-2|TRBJ2-5|.|16
TGTGCCAGCAGCGGGGGCCTAGCGGGAGGTAGAGAGACCCAGTACTTC
CASSGGLAGGRETQYF
>.|TRBV29-1|TRBJ1-6|.|13
TGCAGCGTCCGGACGGGGATCGGTTCACCCCTCCACTTT
CSVRTGIGSPLHF
>.|TRBV7-7|TRBJ2-5|.|13
TGTGCCAGCAGCTTACTCAGGCAAGAGACCCAGTACTTC
CASSLLRQETQYF
>.|TRBV10-3|TRBJ2-1|.|12
TGTGCCATCAGTGTTCGGGAGAATGAGCAGTTCTTC
CAISVRENEQFF
>.|TRBV28|TRBJ1-2|.|16
TGTGCCAGCACTTTTAACGGACCGCGGGAAGCACACGGCTACACCTTC
CASTFNGPREAHGYTF
>.|TRBV29-1|TRBJ2-5|.|12
TGCAGCTGCGACAGTTATCAAGAGACCCAGTACTTC
CSCDSYQETQYF
>.|TRBV7-9|TRBJ1-5|.|13
TGTGCCACCTCTCGGGGAGCAGAGCAGCCCCAGCATTTT
CATSRGAEQPQHF
>.|TRBV28|TRBJ1-1|.|14
TGTGCCAGCAGCCCCAGGCTTCGGAACACTGAAGCTTTCTTT
CASSPRLRNTEAFF
>TRBD1|TRBV27|TRBJ1-5|.|15
TGTGCCAGCAGCCGATCGGGACAGAATGCTCAGCCCCAGCATTTT
CASSRSGQNAQPQHF
>.|TRBV7-9|TRBJ2-5|once|14
TGTGCCAGCAGCTTACGACAGTACCAAGAGACCCAGTACTTC
CASSLRQYQETQYF
>.|TRBV6-5|TRBJ1-2|.|14
TGTGCCAGCAGCGATTACAGGGCCGTCTATGGCTACACCTTC
CASSDYRAVYGYTF
>TRBD2|TRBV2|TRBJ2-1|.|16
TGTGCCAGCAGAGGACAAGCGCGGGGGGACTACAATGAGCAGTTCTTC
CASRGQARGDYNEQFF
>TRBD1|TRBV5-5|TRBJ2-7|.|16
TGTGCCAGCAGAGTACGGGCCGGGACAGACTCCTACGAGCAGTACTTC
CASRVRAGTDSYEQYF
>TRBD1|TRBV27|TRBJ1-5|once|13
TGTGCCAGCAGTTTATTTAGGACAGGCCCCCAGCATTTT
CASSLFRTGPQHF
>TRBD1|TRBV6-4|TRBJ2-7|.|13
TGTGCCAGCAGTTGGGACAGACCCTACGAGCAGTACTTC
CASSWDRPYEQYF
>.|TRBV6-2/TRBV6-3|TRBJ1-4|once|18
TGTGCCAGCAGTTACTCGATTGACGGGGTAGCAACTAATGAAAAACTGTTTTTT
CASSYSIDGVATNEKLFF
>TRBD1|TRBV7-2|TRBJ1-2|.|15
TGTGCCAGCAGCACAGGGGGGGGGCGAATGGATGGCTACACCTTC
CASSTGGGRMDGYTF
>TRBD1|TRBV9|TRBJ1-2|.|18
TGTGCCAGCAGCGTAGAAGTGGGACAGGGGGCGAGGTACTATGGCTACACCTTC
CASSVEVGQGARYYGYTF
>.|TRBV12-3/TRBV12-4|TRBJ2-1|.|11
TGTGCCAGCAGCTCCTCCAATGAGCAGTTCTTC
CASSSSNEQFF
>TRBD2|TRBV10-3|TRBJ2-1|.|13
TGTGCCATCAGTGGGACTAGCGGTAATGAGCAGTTCTTC
CAISGTSGNEQFF
>TRBD1|TRBV9|TRBJ1-1|.|13
TGTGCCAGCAGCTTGACAGGGACCGCTGAAGCTTTCTTT
CASSLTGTAEAFF
>TRBD2|TRBV28|TRBJ2-1|.|19
TGTGCCAGCCAAACCCTGGTGGGGGTACTAGCGGGAGCGCTCAATGAGCAGTTCTTC
CASQTLVGVLAGALNEQFF
>.|TRBV14|TRBJ2-7|.|14
TGTGCCAGCAGCCCCCAAGGAGGGGTAAACGAGCAGTACTTC
CASSPQGGVNEQYF
>TRBD1|TRBV6-6|TRBJ1-6|.|14
TGTGCCAGCAGACCAGGGGGAGCTAATTCACCCCTCCACTTT
CASRPGGANSPLHF
>.|TRBV28|TRBJ2-7|.|12
TGTGCCAGCAGACCCCCAGGGAAAGCTGAGTACTTC
CASRPPGKAEYF
>.|TRBV2|TRBJ2-5|.|11
TGTGCCAGCAGTCTCCAAGAGACCCAGTACTTC
CASSLQETQYF
>TRBD1|TRBV27|TRBJ1-5|.|15
TGTGCCAGCAGTACAAGACAGGGGTTCACTCAGCCCCAGCATTTT
CASSTRQGFTQPQHF
>TRBD1|TRBV3-1/TRBV3-2|TRBJ2-5|.|15
TGTGCCAGCAGCATACGGACAGGGCGGGAAGAGACCCAGTACTTC
CASSIRTGREETQYF
>.|TRBV7-6|TRBJ1-6|.|13
TGTGCCAGCAGCTTAGGACAGAATTCACCCCTCCACTTT
CASSLGQNSPLHF
>.|TRBV15|TRBJ2-1|.|14
TGTGCCACCAGCAGAGTTTTGGGCTTAGGTGAGCAGTTCTTC
CATSRVLGLGEQFF
>TRBD1|TRBV3-1/TRBV3-2|TRBJ2-2|once|15
TGTGCCAGCAGCCAACCGGGACAGGGGGCCGGGGAGCTGTTTTTT
CASSQPGQGAGELFF
>.|TRBV27|TRBJ1-1|few|12
TGTGCCAGCGCTACGGTGAACACTGAAGCTTTCTTT
CASATVNTEAFF
>.|TRBV20-1|TRBJ2-7|.|17
TGCAGTGCTAGTGGAGGGGGGGCGCGATTATCATCCTACGAGCAGTACTTC
CSASGGGARLSSYEQYF
>TRBD2|TRBV9|TRBJ2-1|many|15
TGTGCCAGCAGCGACCCTAGCGGGGGATTGGATGAGCAGTTCTTC
CASSDPSGGLDEQFF
>TRBD2|TRBV5-1|TRBJ2-3|once|17
TGCGCCAGCAGCTTGGCGGGACTAGCGGGAGGGGGTGATACGCAGTATTTT
CASSLAGLAGGGDTQYF
>TRBD2|TRBV4-2|TRBJ2-3|.|15
TGTGCCAGCAGCCCGCTAGCGGGGGGCACAGATACGCAGTATTTT
CASSPLAGGTDTQYF
>TRBD1|TRBV9|TRBJ2-7|few|16
TGTGCCAGCAGCGTAGAAGGGACAGGGAGCTCCTACGAGCAGTACTTC
CASSVEGTGSSYEQYF
>TRBD1|TRBV6-5|TRBJ2-1|once|16
TGTGCCAGCAGTTACTCAGGGGGCCCTCGCTACAATGAGCAGTTCTTC
CASSYSGGPRYNEQFF
>.|TRBV14|TRBJ1-2|.|14
TGTGCCAGCAGCCCATCCGGGACAAGCTATGGCTACACCTTC
CASSPSGTSYGYTF
>.|TRBV10-1|TRBJ1-1|.|13
TGCGCCAGCAGTGGGTCCTTGAACACTGAAGCTTTCTTT
CASSGSLNTEAFF
>TRBD1|TRBV5-5|TRBJ1-4|few|15
TGTGCCAGCAGCATAGGGACAGGGGAGGGTGGAAAACTGTTTTTT
CASSIGTGEGGKLFF
>TRBD1|TRBV27|TRBJ2-7|once|15
TGTGCCAGCAGTGCGTTGTGGACAGGGCGGGACGAGCAGTACTTC
CASSALWTGRDEQYF
>.|TRBV5-4|TRBJ1-1|.|13
TGTGCCAGCAGCTCCCAAGGCGTCAGGAGGACTTTCTTT
CASSSQGVRRTFF
>.|TRBV7-3|TRBJ2-1|few|13
TGTGCCAGCAGTTCCTCAGGGCACAATGAGCAGTTCTTC
CASSSSGHNEQFF
>TRBD1|TRBV14|TRBJ2-7|once|16
TGTGCCAGCAGCCAAGACAAAGGACAGGGGAAGCACGAGCAGTACTTC
CASSQDKGQGKHEQYF
>.|TRBV7-2|TRBJ2-5|few|15
TGTGCCAGCAGCTTAGTGATACTGAATGAAGAGACCCAGTACTTC
CASSLVILNEETQYF
>TRBD2|TRBV6-5|TRBJ2-7|.|14
TGTGCCAGCAGACTGTCGGGACTAGCGGGGGTTTCCTCCTTC
CASRLSGLAGVSSF